This TCR beta chain was recovered during a study of cytomegalovirus exposure and HLA in healthy donors. Study background: Across roughly 400 genotyped donors, approximately 81% landed in the Caucasian-associated ancestry cluster.

Comment on this clone: Its antigen is currently unknown.

It was with 60 Vbeta and 13 Jbeta primers that the PCR ran. Sequencing used immunoSEQ multiplex PCR; TCRdb keeps in-frame clones, though not all of them. The table shows more than 150,000 clones, with approximately 79% occurring only once. Study results and limitations: For TCR beta chains, V- and J-gene trimming was later linked to a missense DCLRE1C variant.

The ends lost 1 base at V and 8 bases at J; junction bases unmatched: 10. The germline V gene encodes CDR1 SGHTA and CDR2 FQGNSA. The CDR3 extends over 16 amino acids. The receptor was isolated from a girl aged 10 to 17 in good health and CMV-seropositive. Sequencing input: PBMCs. The chain carries TRBV7-2 and TRBJ2-1; TRBD2 aligns across 8 bases. The CDR3 DNA is TGTGCCAGCAGCTTAGGGTTCGGGGGGGCCCAGTATGAGCAGTTCTTC. Translation: CASSLGFGGAQYEQFF.